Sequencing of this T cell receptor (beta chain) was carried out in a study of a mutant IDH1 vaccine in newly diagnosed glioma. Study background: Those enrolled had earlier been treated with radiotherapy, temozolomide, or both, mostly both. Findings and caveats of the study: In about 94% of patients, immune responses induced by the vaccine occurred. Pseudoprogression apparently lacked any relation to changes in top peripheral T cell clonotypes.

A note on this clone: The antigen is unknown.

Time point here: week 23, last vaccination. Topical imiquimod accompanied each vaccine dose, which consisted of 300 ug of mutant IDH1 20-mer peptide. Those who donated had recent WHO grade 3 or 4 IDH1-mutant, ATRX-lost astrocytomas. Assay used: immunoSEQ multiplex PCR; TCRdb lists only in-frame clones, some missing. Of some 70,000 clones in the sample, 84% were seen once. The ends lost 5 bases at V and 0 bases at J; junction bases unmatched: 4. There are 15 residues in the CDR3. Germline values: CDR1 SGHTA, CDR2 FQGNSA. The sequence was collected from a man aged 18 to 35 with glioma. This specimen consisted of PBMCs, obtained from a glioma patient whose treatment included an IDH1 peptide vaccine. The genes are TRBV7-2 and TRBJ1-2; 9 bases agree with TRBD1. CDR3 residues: CASSPGTGSNYGYTF. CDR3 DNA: TGTGCCAGCAGCCCAGGGACAGGGTCTAACTATGGCTACACCTTC.